One and the same sample provided the 30 T cell receptor beta chains below, sequenced in a study of blood T cell repertoires in COVID-19. TCRdb's copy holds only in-frame clones and misses some; the assay was immunoSEQ multiplex PCR. The data contain approximately 120,000 clones, about 85% of them singletons. The sequenced sample was peripheral blood. All receptors come from a woman aged 80 or over with acute or convalescent COVID-19.

The V gene is TRBV27, the J gene TRBJ1-2; a possible D gene is TRBD1 (5 bases). The CDR3 length is 14 residues. Trimming removed 5 bases at V and 4 bases at J, with 14 bases between. Germline V gene data show CDR1 as MNHEY and CDR2 as SMNVEV (reference sequence). The CDR3 is CASSRGGRSYGYTF. CDR3 sequence (DNA): TGTGCCAGCAGTCGGGGGGGGAGGAGCTATGGCTACACCTTC.

This clone was recorded only once. The chain recombines TRBV18 with TRBJ2-7; the D gene is possibly TRBD2 (6 bases). This CDR3 comprises 17 residues. Trimming removed 5 bases at V and 0 bases at J, with 20 bases between. CDR1 and CDR2 from the germline V gene are KGHSH and LQKENI. In DNA form, the CDR3 reads TGTGCCAGCTCAGTTACAACCCGGGACGGGAGCTCCTACGAGCAGTACTTC. As protein: CASSVTTRDGSSYEQYF. The full variable domain, completed using reference TRBV18 and TRBJ2-7, is NAGVMQNPRHLVRRRGQEARLRCSPMKGHSHVYWYRQLPEEGLKFMVYLQKENIIDESGMPKERFSAEFPKEGPSILRIQQVVRGDSAAYFCASSVTTRDGSSYEQYFGPGTRLTVT.

This rearrangement joins TRBV7-2 to TRBJ2-5; tentative D call: TRBD1 (5 bases). The germline CDR1 and CDR2 sequences are SGHTA and FQGNSA. V was pared by 5 bases and J by 5 bases, with 12 bases between. This CDR3 is built from 13 residues. CDR3 loop: CASSPVGQETQYF. The CDR3 DNA reads as TGTGCCAGCAGCCCCGTGGGGCAGGAGACCCAGTACTTC.

The V gene is TRBV15, the J gene TRBJ1-5; D gene uncertain. The V gene's germline CDR1 is LNHNV and CDR2 YYDKDF (reference sequence). V gave up 0 bases and J gave up 7 bases, with 7 bases separating them. The CDR3 runs 13 residues. CDR3 bases: TGTGCCACCAGCAGAGATAAAAAACAGCCCCAGCATTTT. Residues: CATSRDKKQPQHF.

This clone was found a few times. The CDR3 DNA follows: TGTGCCAGCAGCCCTTGGGGGGGATCGGGTCAGCCCCAGCATTTT. Amino acid sequence: CASSPWGGSGQPQHF. This chain joins TRBV7-2 and TRBJ1-5; tentatively, D is TRBD1 (5 bases). This CDR3 has 15 residues. Deletions cut 5 bases from V and 6 bases from J, with 17 bases between. Germline values: CDR1 SGHTA, CDR2 FQGNSA.

This chain connects TRBV5-4 to TRBJ2-7; 9 bases are shared with TRBD1. The CDR3 contains 15 residues. V shed 4 bases, J shed 3 bases, and the junction held 8 bases outside the gene matches. The germline gives CDR1 SGHNT, CDR2 YYREEE (reference sequence). The CDR3 coding sequence is TGTGCCAGCAGCCCTCCGGGACAGGGTAACTACGAGCAGTACTTC. As protein: CASSPPGQGNYEQYF.

This chain links TRBV5-8 with TRBJ1-6, with D unclear. From germline, CDR1 is SGHTS and CDR2 YDEGEE. V was cut by 5 bases and J by 3 bases, with 12 bases left in between. There are 15 residues in the CDR3. In DNA, the CDR3 is TGTGCCAGCAGGCCGGGATCTATCTATAATTCACCCCTCCACTTT. The encoded protein is CASRPGSIYNSPLHF.

This chain uses TRBV5-4 with TRBJ1-3; TRBD1 is a possible D gene (5 bases). Between the trimmed V and J ends, which lost 3 bases and 0 bases, there was a span of 16 bases. Looked up from germline, CDR1 is SGHNT and CDR2 is YYREEE (reference sequence). This CDR3 region has 17 residues. CDR3 bases: TGTGCCAGCAGCTCGAAGACAGATGGCCTCTCTGGAAACACCATATATTTT. Its translation: CASSSKTDGLSGNTIYF.

The chain is built from TRBV7-2 and TRBJ1-3; tentative D call: TRBD1 (5 bases). The CDR3 sequence is 15 residues long. The germline gives CDR1 SGHTA, CDR2 FQGNSA. V shed 1 base and J shed 2 bases, with 9 bases lying between them. CDR3 sequence reads: CASSLGGSTGNTIYF. The CDR3, as DNA: TGTGCCAGCAGCTTAGGGGGCAGTACTGGAAACACCATATATTTT.

The J gene is TRBJ1-1, the V gene TRBV14; D call uncertain. This CDR3 spans 12 amino acids. CDR1 SGHDN and CDR2 FVKESK come from the germline V gene. The V and J ends lost 4 bases and 8 bases respectively, with 11 bases between them. The CDR3 sequence: CASSPFSGEAFF. The CDR3 DNA follows: TGTGCCAGCAGCCCCTTTTCGGGGGAAGCTTTCTTT.

The rearrangement joins TRBV5-1 to TRBJ1-1; unclear D gene. Trimming took off 0 bases at V and 0 bases at J, with 6 bases between the two ends. The CDR3 spans 14 residues. Germline-derived CDR1 and CDR2 are SGHRS and YFSETQ. In DNA form, the CDR3 reads TGCGCCAGCAGCTTGGGGCCAGTGAACACTGAAGCTTTCTTT. Its translation is CASSLGPVNTEAFF.

For this clone: A read error may account for a junction end that differs from germline. The chain is built from TRBV7-7 and TRBJ2-3, with a tentative D call TRBD2 (5 bases). There are 16 residues in the CDR3. Germline loops: CDR1 SSHAT, CDR2 FNYEAQ (reference sequence). CDR3 residues: CASSLGRAGLPDTQYF. The DNA of the CDR3 is TGTGCTAGCAGCTTAGGTCGGGCGGGTCTCCCAGATACGCAGTATTTT.

The chain uses TRBV12-5 and TRBJ1-2, with a possible D match to TRBD1 (6 bases). The V gene's germline CDR1 is LGHNT and CDR2 FRNRAP. This CDR3 comprises 15 residues. The germline V and J ends were trimmed by 3 bases and 4 bases, with 15 bases remaining between them. In nucleotides, the CDR3 is TGTGCTAGTGGTTTCCCCGGGACAACGGGCTATGGCTACACCTTC. Its translation is CASGFPGTTGYGYTF.

The rearrangement uses TRBV9 and TRBJ1-1, with D uncertain. The germline V gene has CDR1 SGDLS and CDR2 YYNGEE. Trimming shortened V by 4 bases and J by 1 base, and 11 bases separated the two germline ends. The CDR3 sequence is 14 residues long. CDR3 residues: CASSQIPGNTEAFF. CDR3 in DNA: TGTGCCAGCAGCCAAATTCCGGGGAACACTGAAGCTTTCTTT.

This rearrangement joins TRBV9 to TRBJ2-2, with a weak D call TRBD2 (6 bases). V was pared by 0 bases and J by 4 bases, with 10 bases between. Germline V gives CDR1 SGDLS, CDR2 YYNGEE. The length of the CDR3 is 15 residues. CDR3 bases: TGTGCCAGCAGCGTAGTGGTGGGGGGCACCGGGGAGCTGTTTTTT. It yields the protein CASSVVVGGTGELFF. Using reference TRBV9 and TRBJ2-2 for the parts outside the CDR3, the full variable domain is DSGVTQTPKHLITATGQRVTLRCSPRSGDLSVYWYQQSLDQGLQFLIQYYNGEERAKGNILERFSAQQFPDLHSELNLSSLELGDSALYFCASSVVVGGTGELFFGEGSRLTVL.

This clone was observed a few times. CDR3 nucleotide sequence: TGTGCCAGTGCCCGTGTGAGCGCTGATATGAACACTGAAGCTTTCTTT. It is translated as CASARVSADMNTEAFF. The chain employs TRBV19 and TRBJ1-1, with unresolved D. The germline gives CDR1 LNHDA, CDR2 SQIVND (reference sequence). Trimming left V 8 bases short and J 0 bases short, with 19 bases between. The length of the CDR3 is 16 residues. The entire variable domain, with the rest obtained from reference TRBV19 and TRBJ1-1, is as follows: DGGITQSPKYLFRKEGQNVTLSCEQNLNHDAMYWYRQDPGQGLRLIYYSQIVNDFQKGDIAEGYSVSREKKESFPLTVTSAQKNPTAFYLCASARVSADMNTEAFFGQGTRLTVV.

V is TRBV21-1 and J is TRBJ1-1; the table's TRBD1 call for D was not verified on the DNA. TRBV21-1 is termed a pseudogene. The CDR3 runs 18 residues. The CDR3 spells CASSAPGTGVIRNTEAFF. The CDR3 region has the DNA TGTGCCAGCAGCGCCCCCGGGACAGGGGTAATAAGGAACACTGAAGCTTTCTTT.

This clone was seen once. The gene calls are TRBV2 and TRBJ1-2; possibly TRBD1 for D (6 bases). The germline gives CDR1 SNHLY, CDR2 FYNNEI. The CDR3 is made up of 12 amino acids. V gave up 4 bases and J gave up 10 bases, with 13 bases separating them. This CDR3 is CASSGTASPYTF. The CDR3 coding sequence is TGTGCCAGCAGTGGGACAGCGTCACCCTACACCTTC.

The table lists this clone with a few counts. This chain joins TRBV28 and TRBJ1-5; D is perhaps TRBD1 (5 bases). The CDR3 is 15 amino acids. With 2 bases removed from V and 6 bases from J, the gap between germline ends came to 14 bases. Per germline, CDR1 MDHEN and CDR2 SYDVKM. The CDR3 DNA sequence: TGTGCCAGCAGTTTACCGTGGGGGGTTGGTCAGCCCCAGCATTTT. Protein product: CASSLPWGVGQPQHF.

The chain recombines TRBV29-1 with TRBJ1-2; 8 nucleotides align to TRBD1. CDR1 SQVTM and CDR2 ANQGSEA come from the germline V gene. Trimming removed 0 bases from V and 7 bases from J; junction bases left unmatched: 7. The CDR3 is made up of 14 amino acids. The CDR3 sequence is CSVEDQQGVGGYTF. As DNA, the CDR3 is TGCAGCGTTGAAGATCAACAGGGGGTTGGTGGCTACACCTTC. Filled out from reference TRBV29-1 and TRBJ1-2, the complete variable domain reads SAVISQKPSRDICQRGTSLTIQCQVDSQVTMMFWYRQQPGQSLTLIATANQGSEATYESGFVIDKFPISRPNLTFSTLTVSNMSPEDSSIYLCSVEDQQGVGGYTFGSGTRLTVV.

V gene TRBV15 combines with J gene TRBJ2-3; 9 nucleotides align to TRBD2. CDR3 length: 14 residues. Germline V lookup: CDR1 LNHNV, CDR2 YYDKDF (reference sequence). With V trimmed by 3 bases and J by 6 bases, 4 bases remained unmatched. The CDR3 protein is CATSSRGGDDTQYF. The CDR3 nucleotides read TGTGCCACCAGCAGCCGCGGGGGGGATGATACGCAGTATTTT.

V usage is TRBV7-9 and J usage is TRBJ1-1, with D perhaps matching TRBD1 (5 bases). The V end lost 2 bases, the J end lost 4 bases, and 8 bases lay between the germline ends. Germline lookup yields CDR1 SEHNR and CDR2 FQNEAQ (reference sequence). CDR3 length: 13 amino acids. As DNA, the CDR3 is TGTGCCAGCAGCTTATCAGGGTCCACTGAAGCTTTCTTT. It specifies CASSLSGSTEAFF.

This clone occurred once. The chain recombines TRBV20-1 with TRBJ1-1; no definite D call. Germline V gene data show CDR1 as DFQATT and CDR2 as SNEGSKA (reference sequence). V was clipped by 3 bases and J by 6 bases, with 17 bases between them. The CDR3 has 14 residues. The CDR3 DNA reads TGCAGTGCTAGTCGGGTTCTAGGCGGGGCTGAAGCTTTCTTT. Amino acid sequence: CSASRVLGGAEAFF.

The chain links TRBV6-6 to TRBJ1-2, with TRBD1 identical over 8 bases. Germline-derived CDR1 and CDR2 are MNHNY and SVGAGI (reference sequence). The CDR3 consists of 13 residues. V gave up 6 bases and J gave up 4 bases; unmatched junction bases: 4. The CDR3 reads CASSQDRAYGYTF. CDR3 nucleotide sequence: TGTGCCAGCAGCCAGGACAGGGCCTATGGCTACACCTTC.

The chain recombines TRBV11-3 with TRBJ1-3; D is unclear. With 3 bases removed from V and 0 bases from J, the gap between germline ends came to 6 bases. The CDR3 covers 14 residues. Germline V gene data show CDR1 as SGHNT and CDR2 as YENEEA. The CDR3 spells CASSLAGSGNTIYF. CDR3 bases: TGTGCCAGCAGCTTGGCGGGCTCTGGAAACACCATATATTTT.

The CDR3 DNA reads as TGTGCCAGCAGCACAACAGGGCGGACTGAAGCTTTCTTT. It specifies CASSTTGRTEAFF. The V and J genes are TRBV3-1 (or the pseudogene TRBV3-2) and TRBJ1-1, with a weak D call TRBD1 (6 bases). V was shortened by 5 bases and J by 5 bases, with 12 bases between the two germline ends. The CDR3 totals 13 residues. Germline CDR1 is LGHDT and CDR2 is YNNKEL (reference sequence).

The V gene is TRBV7-8, the J gene TRBJ1-2; 7 bases map to TRBD1. This CDR3 has 17 residues. The V gene end was trimmed by 0 bases and the J gene end by 4 bases; junction bases not matched to a gene: 11. Germline V gives CDR1 SGHVS, CDR2 FQNEAQ. The CDR3 DNA follows: TGTGCCAGCAGCTTAGCGCTGGGAACCGGGACAGCCTATGGCTACACCTTC. Residues: CASSLALGTGTAYGYTF.

This clone was picked up one time. This chain uses TRBV12-5 with TRBJ2-1; 8 nucleotides agree with TRBD1. Germline V gives CDR1 LGHNT, CDR2 FRNRAP. Trimming cost V 6 bases and J 4 bases; bases outside gene matches: 11. The CDR3 covers 16 residues. The DNA of the CDR3 is TGTGCTAGTGGAAATGACAGGGGCCAGGGTTACAATGAGCAGTTCTTC. Amino acid sequence: CASGNDRGQGYNEQFF.

This clone occurred once. The chain is built from TRBV20-1 and TRBJ1-2; TRBD1 might be the D (6 bases). The germline CDR1 and CDR2 sequences are DFQATT and SNEGSKA (reference sequence). V lost 6 bases, J lost 12 bases, and 17 bases lay in between. The CDR3 extends over 11 amino acids. The CDR3 DNA reads as TGCAGTGCCAAAGGGGGGGAAATCGACACCTTC. As protein: CSAKGGEIDTF.

The CDR3 is CAISESVSGGSEAFF. DNA for the CDR3: TGTGCCATCAGTGAGTCGGTTTCAGGGGGCTCTGAAGCTTTCTTT. The genes are TRBV10-3 and TRBJ1-1; 8 nucleotides line up with TRBD1. The CDR3 loop spans 15 amino acids. The germline V gene encodes CDR1 ENHRY and CDR2 SYGVKD. V was pared by 0 bases and J by 6 bases, with 6 bases of the junction left unmatched.